The present TCR beta chain was sequenced within a study of regulatory T cells in long-lasting Graves disease. Time point defined: newly diagnosed GD, antithyroid drugs for less than 3 months. There was RNA extracted from PBMCs, and the TCR library was made from it. This clonotype was detected a few times. CDR1 is SGDLS and CDR2 is YYNGEE in the germline V gene. Trimming cost V 6 bases and J 3 bases, with 9 bases left between them. The CDR3 totals 12 residues. The authors built TCR beta libraries using iRepertoire HTBI primers and Arm-PCR of CDR3 regions. TCRdb analysed the multiplex PCR reads with MiXCR anew, one entry per CDR3 protein. The sample has 550,000 or so distinct CDR3 sequences, 12% seen once; the top ten hold roughly 8.2%. This same sample was also part of a study on T cells in Graves' hyperthyroidism and ophthalmopathy. This second study says: Diagnosing involved the use of clinical symptoms, serum thyroxine and TRAb, thyroid ultrasound and orbital computed tomography. In the blood, most expanded thyroid clonotypes above 0.001 appeared as well. Using 13 V-J features, a model discriminated ophthalmopathy from stable hyperthyroidism.

The sample in question was peripheral blood mononuclear cells (PBMCs), obtained at new diagnosis, from a patient treated with antithyroid drugs. The chain uses TRBV9 and TRBJ1-2, with no clear D. This TCR was recovered from a woman in her 30s with Graves disease. The DNA of the CDR3 is TGTGCCAGCAATTCACGTTACTATGGCTACACCTTC. Its translation: CASNSRYYGYTF. The full variable domain, rest sourced from reference TRBV9 and TRBJ1-2, is DSGVTQTPKHLITATGQRVTLRCSPRSGDLSVYWYQQSLDQGLQFLIQYYNGEERAKGNILERFSAQQFPDLHSELNLSSLELGDSALYFCASNSRYYGYTFGSGTRLTVV.